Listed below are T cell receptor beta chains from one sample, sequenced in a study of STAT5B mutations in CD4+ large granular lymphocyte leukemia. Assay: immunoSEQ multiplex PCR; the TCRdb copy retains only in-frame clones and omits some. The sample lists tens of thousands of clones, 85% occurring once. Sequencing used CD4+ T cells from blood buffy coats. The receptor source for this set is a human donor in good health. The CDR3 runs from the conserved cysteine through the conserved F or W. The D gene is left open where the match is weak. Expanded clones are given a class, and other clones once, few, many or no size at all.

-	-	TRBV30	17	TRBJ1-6	CAWSATVPTGVNSPLHF	TGTGCCTGGAGTGCGACGGTGCCGACAGGAGTGAATTCACCCCTCCACTTT
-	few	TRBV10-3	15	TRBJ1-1	CAIRGRESMNTEAFF	TGTGCCATCAGGGGGAGGGAATCAATGAACACTGAAGCTTTCTTT
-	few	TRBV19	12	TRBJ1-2	CASSIEGYGYTF	TGTGCCAGTAGTATTGAGGGATATGGCTACACCTTC
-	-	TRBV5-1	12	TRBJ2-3	CASSSNTDTQYF	TGCGCCAGCAGCTCAAACACAGATACGCAGTATTTT
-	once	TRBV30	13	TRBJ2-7	CAWRADRLGEQYF	TGTGCCTGGAGGGCCGACAGGTTGGGCGAGCAGTACTTC
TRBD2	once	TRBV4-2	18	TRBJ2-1	CASSPGTSAFVDYNEQFF	TGTGCCAGCAGCCCCGGGACTAGCGCCTTCGTTGACTACAATGAGCAGTTCTTC
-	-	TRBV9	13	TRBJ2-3	CASSVDLGRWQYF	TGTGCCAGCAGCGTAGACTTGGGACGTTGGCAGTATTTT
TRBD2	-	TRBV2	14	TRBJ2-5	CASSESGGGETQYF	TGTGCCAGCAGTGAATCGGGGGGGGGAGAGACCCAGTACTTC
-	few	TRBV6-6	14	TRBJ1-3	CASSEIVSGNTIYF	TGTGCCAGCAGCGAGATAGTCTCTGGAAACACCATATATTTT
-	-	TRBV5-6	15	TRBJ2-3	CASSLYNGFTDTQYF	TGTGCCAGCAGCTTGTATAATGGGTTCACAGATACGCAGTATTTT
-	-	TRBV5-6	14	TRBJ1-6	CASSGQNYHSPLHF	TGTGCCAGCAGCGGACAGAACTATCATTCACCCCTCCACTTT
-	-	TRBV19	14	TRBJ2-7	CASSITPAGDEQYF	TGTGCCAGTAGTATAACACCTGCAGGGGACGAGCAGTACTTC
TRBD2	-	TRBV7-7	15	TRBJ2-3	CASSSAGGRTDTQYF	TGTGCCAGCAGCTCTGCGGGAGGTCGCACAGATACGCAGTATTTT
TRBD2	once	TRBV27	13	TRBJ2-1	CASTPSGHNEQFF	TGTGCCAGCACCCCTAGCGGTCACAATGAGCAGTTCTTC
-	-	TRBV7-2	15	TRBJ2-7	CASSWGTGSSYEQYF	TGTGCCAGCAGCTGGGGGACGGGGAGCTCCTACGAGCAGTACTTC
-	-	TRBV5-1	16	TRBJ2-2	CASSSNLRPDTGELFF	TGCGCCAGCAGCTCGAACCTTCGGCCGGACACCGGGGAGCTGTTTTTT
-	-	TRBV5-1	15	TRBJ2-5	CASSFGLPGQETQYF	TGCGCCAGCAGCTTCGGATTGCCGGGCCAAGAGACCCAGTACTTC
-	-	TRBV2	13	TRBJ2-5	CASKDGTQETQYF	TGTGCCAGCAAGGACGGAACCCAAGAGACCCAGTACTTC
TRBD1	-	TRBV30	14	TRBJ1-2	CAWRTLGQRYGYTF	TGTGCCTGGAGGACCCTGGGACAGCGCTATGGCTACACCTTC
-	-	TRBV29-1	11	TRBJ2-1	CSVASYNEQFF	TGCAGCGTTGCTTCCTACAATGAGCAGTTCTTC
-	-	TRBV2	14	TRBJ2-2	CASSEGRVTGELFF	TGTGCCAGCAGTGAGGGACGGGTCACCGGGGAGCTGTTTTTT
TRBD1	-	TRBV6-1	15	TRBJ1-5	CASSAGTGGRQPQHF	TGTGCCAGCAGTGCCGGGACAGGGGGCCGTCAGCCCCAGCATTTT
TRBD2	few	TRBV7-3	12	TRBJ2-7	CASSLMGGQQYF	TGTGCCAGCAGCTTAATGGGAGGGCAGCAGTACTTC
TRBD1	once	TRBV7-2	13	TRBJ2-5	CASSSDRGETQYF	TGTGCCAGCAGCTCCGACAGGGGAGAGACCCAGTACTTC
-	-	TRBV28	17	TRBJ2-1	CASTSLRVGSSYNEQFF	TGTGCCAGCACGTCCCTCCGAGTGGGGAGCTCCTACAATGAGCAGTTCTTC
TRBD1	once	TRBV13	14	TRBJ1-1	CASSLEGQGPEAFF	TGTGCCAGCAGCTTAGAGGGACAGGGGCCTGAAGCTTTCTTT
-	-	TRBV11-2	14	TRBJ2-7	CASSPRPGPYEQYF	TGTGCCAGCAGCCCTCGCCCGGGGCCCTACGAGCAGTACTTC
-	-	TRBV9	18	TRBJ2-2	CASSVEELARVNTGELFF	TGTGCCAGCAGCGTGGAAGAACTAGCCAGGGTCAACACCGGGGAGCTGTTTTTT
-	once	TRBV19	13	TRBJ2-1	CASTGTLYNEQFF	TGTGCCAGTACCGGGACTCTATACAATGAGCAGTTCTTC
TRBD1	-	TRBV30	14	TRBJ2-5	CAWSLRTGKETQYF	TGTGCCTGGAGCCTGCGGACAGGGAAGGAGACCCAGTACTTC
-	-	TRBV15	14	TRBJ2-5	CATSNLGPRSVQYF	TGTGCCACCAGCAACTTGGGTCCCAGGTCAGTCCAGTACTTC
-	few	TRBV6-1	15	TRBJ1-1	CASSEGTAMNTEAFF	TGTGCCAGCAGTGAAGGGACAGCCATGAACACTGAAGCTTTCTTT
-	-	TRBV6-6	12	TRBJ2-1	CASSLPLNEQFF	TGTGCCAGCAGTCTGCCGCTCAATGAGCAGTTCTTC
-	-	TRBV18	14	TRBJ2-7	CASSPRRDSYEQYF	TGTGCCAGCTCACCACGTCGGGACTCCTACGAGCAGTACTTC
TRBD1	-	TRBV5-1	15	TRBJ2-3	CASSLGQGRTDTQYF	TGCGCCAGCAGCTTGGGACAGGGGCGCACAGATACGCAGTATTTT
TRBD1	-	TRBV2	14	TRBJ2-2	CASRGTETTGELFF	TGTGCCAGCAGGGGGACAGAGACCACCGGGGAGCTGTTTTTT
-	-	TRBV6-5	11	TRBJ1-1	CATQNREEAFF	TGTGCCACCCAAAACCGGGAAGAAGCTTTCTTT
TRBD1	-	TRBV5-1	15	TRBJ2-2	CASSLQGSDTGELFF	TGCGCCAGCAGCTTACAGGGGTCGGACACCGGGGAGCTGTTTTTT
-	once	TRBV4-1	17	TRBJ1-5	CASSQDSISYSNQPQHF	TGCGCCAGCAGCCAAGACTCCATAAGTTATAGCAATCAGCCCCAGCATTTT
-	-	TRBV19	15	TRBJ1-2	CASSRRIGNNYGYTF	TGTGCCAGTAGTCGCCGTATAGGGAATAACTATGGCTACACCTTC
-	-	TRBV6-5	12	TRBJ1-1	CASRQDPTEAFF	TGTGCCAGCAGACAGGACCCAACTGAAGCTTTCTTT
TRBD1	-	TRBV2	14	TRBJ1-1	CASRVTGEGTEAFF	TGTGCCAGCAGGGTTACAGGGGAGGGCACTGAAGCTTTCTTT
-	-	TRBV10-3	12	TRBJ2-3	CAIRDNTDTQYF	TGTGCCATACGGGACAACACAGATACGCAGTATTTT
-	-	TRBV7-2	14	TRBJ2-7	CASSFVALGGEQYF	TGTGCCAGCAGCTTCGTTGCGTTGGGTGGAGAGCAGTACTTC
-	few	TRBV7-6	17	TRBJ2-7	CASSSLSGAAGVGEQYF	TGTGCCAGCAGCTCTCTTTCCGGCGCGGCTGGCGTCGGCGAGCAGTACTTC
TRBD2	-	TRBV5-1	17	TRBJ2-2	CASSLVDSGKNTGELFF	TGCGCCAGCAGCTTGGTGGATAGCGGGAAGAACACCGGGGAGCTGTTTTTT
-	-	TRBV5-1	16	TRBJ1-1	CASSEGHRWVNTEAFF	TGCGCCAGCAGCGAAGGACATCGGTGGGTGAACACTGAAGCTTTCTTT
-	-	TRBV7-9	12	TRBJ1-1	CASSLVISEAFF	TGTGCCAGCAGCTTAGTAATCAGTGAAGCTTTCTTT
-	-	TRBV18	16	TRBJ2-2	CASSPPRGASTGELFF	TGTGCCAGCTCACCACCGAGGGGCGCGAGCACCGGGGAGCTGTTTTTT
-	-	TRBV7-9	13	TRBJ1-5	CASSSQGNQPQHF	TGTGCCAGCAGCTCTCAGGGTAATCAGCCCCAGCATTTT
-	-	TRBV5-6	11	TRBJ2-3	CASSLVDTQYF	TGTGCCAGCAGCTTGGTGGATACGCAGTATTTT
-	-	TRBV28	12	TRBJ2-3	CASSSPTMTQYF	TGTGCCAGCAGTTCCCCGACTATGACGCAGTATTTT
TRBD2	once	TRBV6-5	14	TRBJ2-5	CASSYEGGRETQYF	TGTGCCAGCAGTTACGAGGGCGGGAGAGAGACCCAGTACTTC
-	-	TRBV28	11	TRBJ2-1	CASSSPNEQFF	TGTGCCAGCAGTTCGCCGAATGAGCAGTTCTTC